These T cell receptor beta chains were read from a single sample in a study of OX40 agonist ivuxolimab in advanced cancers. The protocol was immunoSEQ multiplex PCR, while the TCRdb copy is restricted to in-frame clones and leaves out a portion. The table lists around 40,000 clones, around three quarters of them singletons. The sample here was CD4+ or CD8+ T cells sorted from blood, taken in a trial of the OX40 agonist ivuxolimab. The receptors shown here come from an adult with an advanced solid tumor such as melanoma, head and neck, liver or kidney cancer. The CDR3 runs from the conserved cysteine through the conserved F or W. A D gene is named only where the DNA matches it firmly. Clone size appears in some rows only: once, few, many, or a class for an expanded clone.

abundance | j_gene | d_gene | v_gene | CDR3aa | CDR3nt
. | TRBJ2-3 | . | TRBV7-9 | CASSLRGQPTDTQYF | TGTGCCAGCTCCTTGCGGGGGCAGCCCACAGATACGCAGTATTTT
. | TRBJ2-7 | TRBD1 | TRBV7-2 | CASSLAPPGQGVPEQYF | TGTGCCAGCAGCTTAGCGCCCCCGGGACAGGGAGTTCCCGAGCAGTACTTC
. | TRBJ2-2 | TRBD2 | TRBV15 | CATRKSGGYTGELFF | TGTGCCACCAGAAAAAGCGGGGGCTACACCGGGGAGCTGTTTTTT
. | TRBJ2-2 | . | TRBV21-1 | CASSIPIQGAGVTGELFF | TGTGCCAGCAGCATACCAATTCAGGGGGCAGGGGTGACCGGGGAGCTGTTTTTT
. | TRBJ1-3 | . | TRBV6-5 | CASSYSVISGNTIYF | TGTGCCAGCAGTTACTCGGTCATCTCTGGAAACACCATATATTTT
. | TRBJ2-1 | . | TRBV7-9 | CASSLGGVGAHEQFF | TGTGCCAGCAGCTTGGGGGGCGTGGGGGCCCATGAGCAGTTCTTC
. | TRBJ2-3 | TRBD2 | TRBV11-2 | CASSLILAGAPSTDTQYF | TGTGCCAGCAGCTTAATCCTAGCGGGGGCCCCTAGCACAGATACGCAGTATTTT
. | TRBJ2-7 | . | TRBV28 | CASSLFEGRSYEQYF | TGTGCCAGCAGTTTATTTGAGGGCCGTTCCTACGAGCAGTACTTC
. | TRBJ2-6 | . | TRBV9 | CASTREIARSGANVLTF | TGTGCCAGCACCAGGGAAATAGCCCGCTCTGGGGCCAACGTCCTGACTTTC
once | TRBJ1-6 | . | TRBV5-5 | CASSFNYNSPLHF | TGTGCCAGCAGCTTTAACTATAATTCACCCCTCCACTTT
. | TRBJ1-3 | . | TRBV19 | CASHRVSSGNTIYF | TGTGCCAGTCACAGGGTTAGCTCTGGAAACACCATATATTTT
. | TRBJ2-1 | TRBD2 | TRBV19 | CASSIGPSGRQEQFF | TGTGCCAGTAGTATAGGACCTAGCGGGAGGCAGGAGCAGTTCTTC
. | TRBJ2-7 | TRBD1 | TRBV28 | CASSLTGQFYEQYF | TGTGCCAGCAGTTTAACGGGACAGTTCTACGAGCAGTACTTC
. | TRBJ2-2 | TRBD2 | TRBV4-2 | CASSQDSGGGSGELFF | TGTGCCAGCAGCCAAGATTCCGGCGGGGGTTCCGGGGAGCTGTTTTTT
medium-sized | TRBJ1-6 | TRBD1 | TRBV6-1 | CASRRSQGASSPLHF | TGTGCCAGCAGGCGGAGTCAGGGGGCCAGCTCACCCCTCCACTTT
. | TRBJ2-7 | TRBD1 | TRBV19 | CASSMGTGTEQYF | TGTGCCAGTAGTATGGGGACAGGGACCGAGCAGTACTTC
. | TRBJ2-1 | . | TRBV4-2 | CASSQERRYNEQFF | TGTGCCAGCAGCCAAGAGAGGAGATACAATGAGCAGTTCTTC
few | TRBJ2-1 | . | TRBV6-1 | CASSEIVNEQFF | TGTGCCAGCAGTGAAATTGTCAATGAGCAGTTCTTC
. | TRBJ2-1 | . | TRBV7-2 | CASSGKITSPPRTWFF | TGTGCCAGCAGCGGAAAGATAACTAGCCCCCCCCGTACGTGGTTCTTC
. | TRBJ1-4 | . | TRBV10-3 | CAISPDATNEKLFF | TGTGCCATCAGTCCAGATGCAACTAATGAAAAACTGTTTTTT
. | TRBJ1-2 | TRBD1 | TRBV6-5 | CASSYLGQGAGGYTF | TGTGCCAGCAGTTACCTGGGACAGGGGGCAGGTGGCTACACCTTC
. | TRBJ2-2 | . | TRBV27 | CASRGAGELFF | TGTGCCAGCAGGGGGGCCGGGGAGCTGTTTTTT
few | TRBJ1-5 | TRBD1 | TRBV10-3 | CAVGTESQPQHF | TGTGCCGTCGGGACAGAGAGTCAGCCCCAGCATTTT
. | TRBJ1-2 | . | TRBV27 | CASSSGSDGYTF | TGTGCCAGCAGTTCGGGGTCGGATGGCTACACCTTC
. | TRBJ1-2 | . | TRBV6-5 | CASSYSARGPYGYTF | TGTGCCAGCAGTTACTCGGCCAGGGGACCCTATGGCTACACCTTC
. | TRBJ2-6 | . | TRBV7-3 | CASSWGGTGANVLTF | TGTGCCAGCAGTTGGGGCGGGACTGGGGCCAACGTCCTGACTTTC
. | TRBJ1-2 | . | TRBV12-5 | CASGPDGNYGYTF | TGTGCTAGTGGTCCCGACGGAAACTATGGCTACACCTTC
. | TRBJ2-5 | TRBD1 | TRBV7-7 | CASSLDRGLVTQYF | TGTGCTAGCAGCTTAGATAGGGGGCTGGTGACCCAGTACTTC
. | TRBJ2-7 | TRBD2 | TRBV6-5 | CASRLAGAKEYF | TGTGCCAGCAGACTAGCGGGGGCCAAGGAGTACTTC
. | TRBJ2-7 | . | TRBV14 | CASSRETFYEQYF | TGTGCCAGCAGCCGGGAAACTTTTTACGAGCAGTACTTC
few | TRBJ1-1 | . | TRBV7-9 | CASSFQQGNTEAFF | TGTGCCAGCAGTTTCCAACAAGGGAACACTGAAGCTTTCTTT
. | TRBJ2-7 | TRBD1 | TRBV4-3 | CASSQDSTGWYEQYF | TGCGCCAGCAGCCAGGATTCGACAGGGTGGTACGAGCAGTACTTC
. | TRBJ1-5 | TRBD1 | TRBV5-1 | CASSPGDSDYSNQPQHF | TGCGCCAGCAGCCCCGGGGACAGTGATTATAGCAATCAGCCCCAGCATTTT
. | TRBJ1-1 | . | TRBV15 | CATSPRAGTEAFF | TGTGCCACCAGCCCACGAGCTGGCACTGAAGCTTTCTTT
few | TRBJ1-6 | . | TRBV5-1 | CASSYQGSNNSPLHF | TGCGCCAGCAGCTACCAGGGGTCCAATAATTCACCCCTCCACTTT
. | TRBJ2-2 | . | TRBV11-1 | CASSLERGAGELFF | TGTGCCAGCAGCTTAGAGCGAGGCGCCGGGGAGCTGTTTTTT
. | TRBJ1-6 | . | TRBV6-6 | CASSSGFGSPLHF | TGTGCCAGCAGCTCAGGGTTTGGATCACCCCTCCACTTT
. | TRBJ2-7 | . | TRBV28 | CASSLPHPGAYEQYF | TGTGCCAGCAGTTTACCTCACCCCGGGGCTTACGAGCAGTACTTC
. | TRBJ1-3 | . | TRBV7-9 | CASSLDPGNTIYF | TGTGCCAGCAGCTTAGATCCCGGGAACACCATATATTTT
. | TRBJ1-6 | . | TRBV28 | CASSLSQSSYNSPLHF | TGTGCCAGCAGTTTAAGTCAGAGCTCCTATAATTCACCCCTCCACTTT
few | TRBJ1-2 | TRBD1 | TRBV6-1 | CASIGGQNYGYTF | TGTGCCAGCATCGGGGGACAGAACTATGGCTACACCTTC